What follows describes a single TCR beta chain. This record comes from a study of control samples from healthy donors and cancer patients. Data came from immunoSEQ multiplex PCR; TCRdb stores just in-frame clones and leaves some out. The top ten hold less than 4.5% of the sample, which has around 94,000 clones, about nine tenths seen once. This TCR came from a woman aged 18-30 years in good health. The specimen sequenced was blood.

As DNA, the CDR3 is TGTGCCAGCAGTTACCCACGGGCGAGGGGGCCCTACGAGCAGTACTTC. Its protein product is CASSYPRARGPYEQYF. The gene calls are TRBV6-2 or TRBV6-3 and TRBJ2-7; 7 nucleotides agree with TRBD1. This CDR3 region has 16 residues. With 2 bases clipped from V and 2 bases from J, the junction kept 9 bases outside the gene matches. From germline, CDR1 is MNHEY and CDR2 SVGEGT.